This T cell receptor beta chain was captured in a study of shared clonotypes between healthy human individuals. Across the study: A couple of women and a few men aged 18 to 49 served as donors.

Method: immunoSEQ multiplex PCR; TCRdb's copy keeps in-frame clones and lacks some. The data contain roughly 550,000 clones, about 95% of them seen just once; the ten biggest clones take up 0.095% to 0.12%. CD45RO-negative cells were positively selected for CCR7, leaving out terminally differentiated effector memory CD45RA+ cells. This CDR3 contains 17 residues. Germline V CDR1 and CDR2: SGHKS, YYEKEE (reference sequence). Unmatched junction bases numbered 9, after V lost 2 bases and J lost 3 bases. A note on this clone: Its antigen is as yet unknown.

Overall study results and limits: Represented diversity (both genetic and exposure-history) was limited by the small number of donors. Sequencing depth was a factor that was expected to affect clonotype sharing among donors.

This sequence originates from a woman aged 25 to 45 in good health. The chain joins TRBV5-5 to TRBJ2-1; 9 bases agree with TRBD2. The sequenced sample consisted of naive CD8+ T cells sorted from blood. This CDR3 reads CASSFRLTSGIYNEQFF. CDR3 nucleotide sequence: TGTGCCAGCAGCTTCCGGCTGACTAGCGGCATCTACAATGAGCAGTTCTTC.